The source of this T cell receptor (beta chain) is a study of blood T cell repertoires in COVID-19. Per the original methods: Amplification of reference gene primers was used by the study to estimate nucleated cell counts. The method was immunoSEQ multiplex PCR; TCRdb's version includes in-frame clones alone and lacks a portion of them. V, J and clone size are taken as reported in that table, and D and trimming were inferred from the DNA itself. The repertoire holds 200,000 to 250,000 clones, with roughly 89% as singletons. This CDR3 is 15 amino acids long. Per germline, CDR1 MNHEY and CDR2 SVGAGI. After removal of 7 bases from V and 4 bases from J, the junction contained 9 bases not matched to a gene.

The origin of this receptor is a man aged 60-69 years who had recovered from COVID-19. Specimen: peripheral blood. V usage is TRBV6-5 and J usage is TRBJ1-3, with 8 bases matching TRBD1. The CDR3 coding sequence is TGTGCCAGCATGAGACTGACAGGGGCAGGAAACACCATATATTTT. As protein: CASMRLTGAGNTIYF.